This TCR beta chain appears in the sequencing data of a study of blood T cell repertoires in COVID-19. About the research overall: COVID-19 samples, acute and convalescent, were from the United States, Italy and Spain.

Trimming cost V 5 bases and J 2 bases, with 6 bases left between them. The germline V gene encodes CDR1 KGHSH and CDR2 LQKENI. This CDR3 is built from 12 residues. Assay: immunoSEQ multiplex PCR; the TCRdb copy retains only in-frame clones and omits some. The data contain hundreds of thousands of clones, 75% to 90% of them seen just once; the ten biggest clones take up roughly 8.6%. The sequenced sample was peripheral blood. This sequence originates from a human donor in a cohort sampled during active COVID-19. This sequence joins TRBV18 and TRBJ1-2; a possible D gene is TRBD1 (5 bases). CDR3 residues: CASSSGNYGYTF. The CDR3 DNA reads as TGTGCCAGCTCATCAGGGAACTATGGCTACACCTTC.